What follows is one TCR beta chain and its context. The sample belongs to a study of graft-versus-host responses after intestinal transplantation. Sequenced by immunoSEQ multiplex PCR; TCRdb stores in-frame clones only, minus some. The table shows some 12,000 clones, with around 83% occurring only once. V shed 3 bases and J shed 0 bases, with 3 bases lying between them. This CDR3 region has 14 residues. CDR1 and CDR2 from the germline V gene are MGHDK and SYGVNS. The specimen was PBMCs, collected about 130 days after transplant. V and J are TRBV25-1 and TRBJ1-6; D gene unclear. The sequence came from a human patient who received an intestinal transplant, so some T cells may come from the graft donor. The CDR3 here is CASSDGSYNSPLHF. The CDR3 DNA reads TGTGCCAGCAGTGACGGCTCCTATAATTCACCCCTCCACTTT.